This T cell receptor (beta chain) appears in the sequencing data of a study of shared clonotypes between healthy human individuals. The protocol was immunoSEQ multiplex PCR, while the TCRdb copy is restricted to in-frame clones and leaves out a portion. The sample has some 2.1 million clones; just under 95% are singletons. Naive-designated CD8 cells lacked CD45RO, were positively enriched for CCR7, and omitted terminally differentiated effector memory CD45RA+ cells. Deletions cut 4 bases from V and 8 bases from J, with 10 bases between. This CDR3 comprises 12 residues. Germline assignment: CDR1 MGHDK and CDR2 SYGVNS.

The chain links TRBV25-1 to TRBJ2-3; D remains unclear. The TCR comes from a man aged 18 to 35 in good health. Some clones in this sample may be carry-over from other donors' samples. The sequenced sample consisted of naive CD8+ T cells from PBMCs. The CDR3 loop is CASSALLGTQYF. The CDR3 bases are TGTGCCAGCAGTGCCCTTTTGGGTACGCAGTATTTT.